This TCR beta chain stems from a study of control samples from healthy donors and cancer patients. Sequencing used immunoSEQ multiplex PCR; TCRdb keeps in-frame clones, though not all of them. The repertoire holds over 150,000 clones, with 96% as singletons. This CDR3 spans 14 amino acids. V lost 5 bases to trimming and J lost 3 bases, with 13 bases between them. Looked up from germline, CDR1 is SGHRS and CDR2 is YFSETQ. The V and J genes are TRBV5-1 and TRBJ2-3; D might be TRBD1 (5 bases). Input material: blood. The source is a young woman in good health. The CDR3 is CASRLDRGTDTQYF. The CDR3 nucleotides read TGCGCCAGCAGGCTGGATAGGGGAACAGATACGCAGTATTTT.